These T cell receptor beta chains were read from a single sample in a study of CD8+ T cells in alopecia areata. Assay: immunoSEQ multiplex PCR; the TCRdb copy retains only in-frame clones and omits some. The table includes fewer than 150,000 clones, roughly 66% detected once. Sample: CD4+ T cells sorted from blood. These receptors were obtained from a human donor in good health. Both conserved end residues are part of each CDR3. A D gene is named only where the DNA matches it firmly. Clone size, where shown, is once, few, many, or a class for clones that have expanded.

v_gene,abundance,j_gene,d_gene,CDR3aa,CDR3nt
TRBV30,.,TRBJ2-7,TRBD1,CAWSGQGTEQYF,TGTGCCTGGTCGGGACAGGGAACCGAGCAGTACTTC
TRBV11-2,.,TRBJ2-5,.,CASSLDGGVGTQYF,TGTGCCAGCAGCTTAGACGGGGGTGTGGGGACCCAGTACTTC
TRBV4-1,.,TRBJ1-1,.,CASSQVGRWNTEAFF,TGCGCCAGCAGCCAAGTAGGTAGGTGGAACACTGAAGCTTTCTTT
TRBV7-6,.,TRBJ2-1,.,CASSLEKGEQFF,TGTGCCAGCAGCTTAGAGAAGGGTGAGCAGTTCTTC
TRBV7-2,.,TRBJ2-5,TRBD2,CASRKTSGGLETQYF,TGTGCCAGCAGAAAGACTAGCGGGGGGCTGGAGACCCAGTACTTC
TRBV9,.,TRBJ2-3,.,CASSGTPGTPTDTQYF,TGTGCCAGCAGCGGGACTCCAGGGACTCCCACAGATACGCAGTATTTT
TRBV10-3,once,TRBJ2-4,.,CASSKNLGQNIQYF,TGTGCCAGCAGTAAGAACCTGGGACAAAACATTCAGTACTTC
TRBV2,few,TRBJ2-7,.,CASSERWEVEQYF,TGTGCCAGCAGTGAGAGGTGGGAGGTCGAGCAGTACTTC
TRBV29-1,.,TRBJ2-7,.,CSVEGDSQSYEQYF,TGCAGCGTTGAAGGCGACAGCCAATCCTACGAGCAGTACTTC
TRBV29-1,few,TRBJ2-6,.,CSVDTGANVLTF,TGCAGCGTGGACACTGGGGCCAACGTCCTGACTTTC
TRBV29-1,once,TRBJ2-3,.,CSVVGKPTDTQYF,TGCAGCGTTGTGGGGAAACCCACAGATACGCAGTATTTT
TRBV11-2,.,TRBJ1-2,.,CASSFQAYGYTF,TGTGCCAGCAGCTTCCAGGCCTATGGCTACACCTTC
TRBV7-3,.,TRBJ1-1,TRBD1,CASSLDRANTEAFF,TGTGCCAGCAGCCTAGACAGGGCAAACACTGAAGCTTTCTTT
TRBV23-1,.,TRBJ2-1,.,CASRNELSYNEQFF,TGCGCCAGCCGTAACGAGTTATCCTACAATGAGCAGTTCTTC
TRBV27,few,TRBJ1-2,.,CASSSSFRDTIYGYTF,TGTGCCAGCAGTTCATCTTTCAGGGATACTATCTATGGCTACACCTTC
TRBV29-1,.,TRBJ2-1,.,CSGWGNEQFF,TGCAGCGGTTGGGGGAATGAGCAGTTCTTC
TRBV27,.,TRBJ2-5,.,CASSLREQETQYF,TGTGCCAGCAGTTTAAGGGAACAAGAGACCCAGTACTTC
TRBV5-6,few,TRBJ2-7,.,CASSFGDYEQYF,TGTGCCAGCAGCTTCGGGGACTACGAGCAGTACTTC
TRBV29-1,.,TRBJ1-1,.,CSVEETQNTEAFF,TGCAGCGTTGAGGAGACACAGAACACTGAAGCTTTCTTT
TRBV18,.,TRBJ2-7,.,CASSPLEAHEQYF,TGTGCCAGCTCGCCATTAGAGGCCCACGAGCAGTACTTC
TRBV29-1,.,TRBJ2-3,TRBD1,CSVRTGSDTQYF,TGCAGCGTCAGGACAGGGTCGGATACGCAGTATTTT
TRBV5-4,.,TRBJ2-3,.,CASSRGSDRSTDTQYF,TGTGCCAGCAGCCGCGGATCGGACAGATCCACAGATACGCAGTATTTT
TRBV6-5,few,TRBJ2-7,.,CATGNGNEQYF,TGTGCCACGGGGAATGGAAACGAGCAGTACTTC
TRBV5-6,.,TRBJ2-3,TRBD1,CASSLGTGAFSTDTQYF,TGTGCCAGCAGCTTGGGGACAGGGGCCTTTAGCACAGATACGCAGTATTTT
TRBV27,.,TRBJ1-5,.,CASSFARNQPQHF,TGTGCCAGCAGTTTTGCGCGCAATCAGCCCCAGCATTTT
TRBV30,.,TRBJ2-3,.,CAWSVRRGPADTQYF,TGTGCCTGGAGTGTAAGGCGGGGGCCCGCAGATACGCAGTATTTT
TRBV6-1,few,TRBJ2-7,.,CASSEAMGNSYEQYF,TGTGCCAGCAGTGAAGCCATGGGAAATTCCTACGAGCAGTACTTC
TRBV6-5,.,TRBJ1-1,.,CASTGRGNTEAFF,TGTGCCAGCACCGGACGGGGGAACACTGAAGCTTTCTTT
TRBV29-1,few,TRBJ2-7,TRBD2,CSARTSGTYEQYF,TGCAGCGCTCGGACTAGCGGCACCTACGAGCAGTACTTC
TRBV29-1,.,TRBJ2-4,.,CSGSRGNDWYF,TGCAGCGGCTCCCGAGGGAATGATTGGTACTTC
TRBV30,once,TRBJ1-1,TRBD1,CAWSRTGDTEAFF,TGTGCCTGGAGTCGGACAGGGGACACTGAAGCTTTCTTT
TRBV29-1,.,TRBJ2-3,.,CSVDGAHSTEGTQYF,TGCAGCGTTGATGGGGCTCACAGCACAGAAGGTACGCAGTATTTT
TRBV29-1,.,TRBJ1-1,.,CSVSSNTEAFF,TGCAGCGTTAGCTCGAACACTGAAGCTTTCTTT
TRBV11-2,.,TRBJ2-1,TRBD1,CASSFSGTGMYNEQFF,TGTGCCAGCAGCTTTTCCGGGACAGGGATGTACAATGAGCAGTTCTTC
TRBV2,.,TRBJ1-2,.,CASRVNREDYGYTF,TGTGCCAGCAGGGTGAACAGGGAGGACTATGGCTACACCTTC
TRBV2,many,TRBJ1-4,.,CASSGGAGIPITF,TGTGCCAGCAGTGGAGGAGCCGGGATCCCCATAACCTTT
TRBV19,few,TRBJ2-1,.,CASSMQGGNEQFF,TGTGCCAGTAGTATGCAGGGAGGTAATGAGCAGTTCTTC
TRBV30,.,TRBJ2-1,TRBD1,CASTTRDRGYNEQFF,TGTGCCTCGACAACCCGGGACAGGGGTTACAATGAGCAGTTCTTC
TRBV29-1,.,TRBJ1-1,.,CSVGKDRMNTEAFF,TGCAGCGTTGGAAAAGACAGGATGAACACTGAAGCTTTCTTT
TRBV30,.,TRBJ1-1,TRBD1,CAWRAGQAPSGAFF,TGTGCCTGGCGAGCGGGACAGGCCCCCTCTGGGGCTTTCTTT
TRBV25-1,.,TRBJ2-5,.,CASSVLGGARTQYF,TGTGCCAGCAGTGTCCTTGGGGGGGCACGGACCCAGTACTTC
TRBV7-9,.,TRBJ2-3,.,CASSPSPGPGDTQYF,TGTGCCAGCAGCCCCTCGCCAGGCCCGGGGGATACGCAGTATTTT
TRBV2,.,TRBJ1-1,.,CASTADLGTEAFF,TGTGCCAGCACCGCGGACCTTGGCACTGAAGCTTTCTTT
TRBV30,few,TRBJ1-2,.,CAWSAIQTGKGGGYTF,TGTGCCTGGAGTGCAATTCAAACTGGGAAAGGAGGCGGCTACACCTTC
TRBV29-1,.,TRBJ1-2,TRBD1,CSAVRQGDRDYGYTF,TGCAGCGCTGTGCGACAGGGTGACCGTGACTATGGCTACACCTTC
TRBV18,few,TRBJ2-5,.,CASSPVGQLQETQYF,TGTGCCAGCTCACCGGTTGGACAGTTACAAGAGACCCAGTACTTC
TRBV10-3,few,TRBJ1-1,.,CAISDPTGGTEAFF,TGTGCCATCAGTGACCCGACGGGAGGCACTGAAGCTTTCTTT
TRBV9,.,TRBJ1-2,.,CASSASKVGGYTF,TGTGCCAGCAGCGCGTCAAAAGTGGGTGGCTACACCTTC
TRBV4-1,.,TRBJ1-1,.,CASSQEGQGFGAFF,TGCGCCAGCAGCCAAGAGGGGCAGGGTTTCGGAGCTTTCTTT
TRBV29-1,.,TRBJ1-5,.,CSVAGGHDQPQHF,TGCAGCGTAGCGGGGGGTCACGATCAGCCCCAGCATTTT